Below, 15 T cell receptor beta chains from the same sample are listed, as sequenced in a study of blood T cell repertoires in COVID-19. Sequencing was performed with immunoSEQ multiplex PCR; in TCRdb, only in-frame clones are kept and a portion is missing. Counted here are 200,000 to 250,000 clones, about four fifths occurring once; the ten biggest clones make up 3% to 4%. Sequences were obtained from PBMCs or T cells enriched from blood (not recorded which). The receptors stem from a woman aged 55-70 years who had recovered from COVID-19.

The V and J genes are TRBV10-1 and TRBJ2-5, with TRBD1 as a possible D gene (5 bases). V lost 2 bases to trimming and J lost 3 bases, with 7 bases between them. The germline V gene encodes CDR1 WNHNN and CDR2 SYGVQD (reference sequence). This CDR3 comprises 13 residues. In nucleotides, the CDR3 is TGCGCCAGCAGTGAGGGACAAGAAGAGACCCAGTACTTC. Encoded protein: CASSEGQEETQYF.

The V gene is TRBV28, the J gene TRBJ1-6; tentative D call: TRBD1 (5 bases). Germline lookup yields CDR1 MDHEN and CDR2 SYDVKM. This CDR3 is 16 amino acids long. V was pared by 6 bases and J by 8 bases, with 20 bases between. The DNA for the CDR3 is TGTGCCAGCAGACCCCTCGGGGGGGGTGGTTATTCACCCCTCCACTTT. It is translated as CASRPLGGGGYSPLHF.

The chain combines TRBV10-3 with TRBJ2-2; D may be TRBD1 (6 bases). The CDR3 length is 17 residues. Germline CDR1 reads ENHRY; CDR2 reads SYGVKD. Trimming removed 8 bases at V and 0 bases at J, with 19 bases between. The CDR3: CAILREWDTANTGELFF. CDR3 sequence (DNA): TGTGCCATCCTCCGGGAATGGGACACTGCGAACACCGGGGAGCTGTTTTTT.

As concerns this clone: The same CDR3 can be traced to other DNA sequences in this sample. V usage is TRBV7-3 and J usage is TRBJ1-1, with a weak D call TRBD1 (5 bases). Germline CDR1 is SGHTA and CDR2 is FQGTGA. This CDR3 is 13 amino acids long. V shed 0 bases and J shed 8 bases, with 10 bases lying between them. CDR3 amino acids: CASSLTGGTEAFF. The CDR3 bases are TGTGCCAGCAGCTTAACGGGAGGGACCGAAGCTTTCTTT.

The chain combines TRBV25-1 with TRBJ2-2, with 10 bases aligning to TRBD1. This CDR3 has 14 residues. In germline, CDR1 is MGHDK, CDR2 SYGVNS. The V and J ends lost 9 bases and 5 bases, in that order; junction bases with no gene match: 6. The CDR3 DNA follows: TGTGCCAGTAGGGACAGGGGCGGGACCGGGGAGCTGTTTTTT. Protein product: CASRDRGGTGELFF. The variable domain in full, completed from reference TRBV25-1 and TRBJ2-2, reads EADIYQTPRYLVIGTGKKITLECSQTMGHDKMYWYQQDPGMELHLIHYSYGVNSTEKGDLSSESTVSRIRTEHFPLTLESARPSHTSQYLCASRDRGGTGELFFGEGSRLTVL.

V is TRBV5-4 and J is TRBJ2-5, with unresolved D. V was shortened by 2 bases and J by 1 base, with 9 bases between the two germline ends. Germline V CDR1 and CDR2: SGHNT, YYREEE (reference sequence). The CDR3 extends over 14 amino acids. The CDR3 nucleotides are TGTGCCAGCAGCTTTGCAGGCACCCAAGAGACCCAGTACTTC. It is translated as CASSFAGTQETQYF.

Written as DNA, the CDR3 is TGTGCCAGCAGCTTAGGAGGGACAGGGGGCGGTGGCTACACCTTC. It is translated as CASSLGGTGGGGYTF. The rearrangement joins TRBV7-2 to TRBJ1-2, with 12 bases aligning to TRBD1. Trimming at V came to 1 base and at J to 7 bases, leaving 4 bases not matched to a gene. Germline V lookup: CDR1 SGHTA, CDR2 FQGNSA. This CDR3 region has 15 residues.

This chain uses TRBV6-1 with TRBJ2-5; D unclear. Trimming stripped 3 bases from V and 9 bases from J, with 14 bases between. Germline CDR1 reads MNHNS; CDR2 reads SASEGT. CDR3 length equals 13 residues. This CDR3 is CASSDTPHQAQYF. The CDR3 bases are TGTGCCAGCAGTGATACCCCTCACCAGGCCCAGTACTTC.

The chain employs TRBV12-3 or TRBV12-4 and TRBJ2-7, with no clear D. Trimming left V 5 bases short and J 6 bases short, with 14 bases between. CDR3 length: 13 amino acids. The CDR3 sequence: CASSLDIMGEQYF. The CDR3 region has the DNA TGTGCCAGCAGTCTCGACATAATGGGCGAGCAGTACTTC.

In its sample, this clone was seen a few times. The V gene is TRBV19, the J gene TRBJ2-5; no clear D gene. Germline assignment: CDR1 LNHDA and CDR2 SQIVND (reference sequence). The ends were cut back, 6 bases at V and 3 bases at J, with 11 bases in the middle. CDR3 length equals 13 residues. The CDR3 spells CASRSLFEETQYF. CDR3 coding DNA: TGTGCCAGTAGGTCTCTATTTGAAGAGACCCAGTACTTC.

This chain joins TRBV7-3 and TRBJ2-5, with 13 bases fitting TRBD2. Germline CDR1 SGHTA, CDR2 FQGTGA. The CDR3 covers 16 residues. Germline trimming cut 5 bases from V and 5 bases from J; bases unmatched to any gene: 8. In nucleotides, the CDR3 is TGTGCCAGCAGCCCGTGGACTAGCGGGGGCGGCGAGACCCAGTACTTC. As protein: CASSPWTSGGGETQYF. The variable domain in full, completed from reference TRBV7-3 and TRBJ2-5, reads GAGVSQTPSNKVTEKGKYVELRCDPISGHTALYWYRQSLGQGPEFLIYFQGTGAADDSGLPNDRFFAVRPEGSVSTLKIQRTERGDSAVYLCASSPWTSGGGETQYFGPGTRLLVL.

V and J are TRBV5-1 and TRBJ1-6, with 11 nucleotides matching TRBD1. V shed 1 base and J 9 bases; nucleotides not matched to a gene: 3. The CDR3 has 15 residues. CDR1 is SGHRS and CDR2 is YFSETQ in the germline V gene. The CDR3: CASSLWTGGSSPLHF. CDR3 DNA sequence: TGCGCCAGCAGCTTGTGGACAGGGGGCAGTTCACCCCTCCACTTT. The entire variable domain, with the rest obtained from reference TRBV5-1 and TRBJ1-6, is as follows: KAGVTQTPRYLIKTRGQQVTLSCSPISGHRSVSWYQQTPGQGLQFLFEYFSETQRNKGNFPGRFSGRQFSNSRSEMNVSTLELGDSALYLCASSLWTGGSSPLHFGNGTRLTVT.

CDR3 coding DNA: TGTGCCAGCAGCTCTCAACAGGGCTATGGCTACACCTTC. This sequence encodes CASSSQQGYGYTF. V is TRBV7-9 and J is TRBJ1-2; D is perhaps TRBD1 (6 bases). The V end was cut by 4 bases, the J end by 4 bases, with 10 bases between. CDR1 and CDR2 (germline): SEHNR, FQNEAQ (reference sequence). The CDR3 runs 13 residues. Together with reference TRBV7-9 and TRBJ1-2, the CDR3 gives the full variable domain: DTGVSQNPRHKITKRGQNVTFRCDPISEHNRLYWYRQTLGQGPEFLTYFQNEAQLEKSRLLSDRFSAERPKGSFSTLEIQRTEQGDSAMYLCASSSQQGYGYTFGSGTRLTVV.

This chain joins TRBV5-6 and TRBJ1-2; 8 bases align to TRBD1. Trimming removed 3 bases from V and 7 bases from J; junction bases left unmatched: 5. Germline values: CDR1 SGHDT, CDR2 YYEEEE. CDR3 length: 13 residues. CDR3 bases: TGTGCCAGCAGCTCTACTCAGGGGGCTGGCTACACCTTC. Translation gives CASSSTQGAGYTF. Looking up the rest from reference TRBV5-6 and TRBJ1-2 gives the full variable domain: DAGVTQSPTHLIKTRGQQVTLRCSPKSGHDTVSWYQQALGQGPQFIFQYYEEEERQRGNFPDRFSGHQFPNYSSELNVNALLLGDSALYLCASSSTQGAGYTFGSGTRLTVV.

This clone has just one count. The chain combines TRBV7-9 with TRBJ1-6; 8 bases agree with TRBD1. Germline loops: CDR1 SEHNR, CDR2 FQNEAQ (reference sequence). Trimming at V came to 5 bases and at J to 11 bases, leaving 5 bases not matched to a gene. CDR3 length: 13 residues. The CDR3 DNA follows: TGTGCCAGCAGCCCCGGACAGGGAACACCCCTCCACTTT. Protein sequence: CASSPGQGTPLHF. The variable domain in full, with the rest retrieved from reference TRBV7-9 and TRBJ1-6, is DTGVSQNPRHKITKRGQNVTFRCDPISEHNRLYWYRQTLGQGPEFLTYFQNEAQLEKSRLLSDRFSAERPKGSFSTLEIQRTEQGDSAMYLCASSPGQGTPLHFGNGTRLTVT.